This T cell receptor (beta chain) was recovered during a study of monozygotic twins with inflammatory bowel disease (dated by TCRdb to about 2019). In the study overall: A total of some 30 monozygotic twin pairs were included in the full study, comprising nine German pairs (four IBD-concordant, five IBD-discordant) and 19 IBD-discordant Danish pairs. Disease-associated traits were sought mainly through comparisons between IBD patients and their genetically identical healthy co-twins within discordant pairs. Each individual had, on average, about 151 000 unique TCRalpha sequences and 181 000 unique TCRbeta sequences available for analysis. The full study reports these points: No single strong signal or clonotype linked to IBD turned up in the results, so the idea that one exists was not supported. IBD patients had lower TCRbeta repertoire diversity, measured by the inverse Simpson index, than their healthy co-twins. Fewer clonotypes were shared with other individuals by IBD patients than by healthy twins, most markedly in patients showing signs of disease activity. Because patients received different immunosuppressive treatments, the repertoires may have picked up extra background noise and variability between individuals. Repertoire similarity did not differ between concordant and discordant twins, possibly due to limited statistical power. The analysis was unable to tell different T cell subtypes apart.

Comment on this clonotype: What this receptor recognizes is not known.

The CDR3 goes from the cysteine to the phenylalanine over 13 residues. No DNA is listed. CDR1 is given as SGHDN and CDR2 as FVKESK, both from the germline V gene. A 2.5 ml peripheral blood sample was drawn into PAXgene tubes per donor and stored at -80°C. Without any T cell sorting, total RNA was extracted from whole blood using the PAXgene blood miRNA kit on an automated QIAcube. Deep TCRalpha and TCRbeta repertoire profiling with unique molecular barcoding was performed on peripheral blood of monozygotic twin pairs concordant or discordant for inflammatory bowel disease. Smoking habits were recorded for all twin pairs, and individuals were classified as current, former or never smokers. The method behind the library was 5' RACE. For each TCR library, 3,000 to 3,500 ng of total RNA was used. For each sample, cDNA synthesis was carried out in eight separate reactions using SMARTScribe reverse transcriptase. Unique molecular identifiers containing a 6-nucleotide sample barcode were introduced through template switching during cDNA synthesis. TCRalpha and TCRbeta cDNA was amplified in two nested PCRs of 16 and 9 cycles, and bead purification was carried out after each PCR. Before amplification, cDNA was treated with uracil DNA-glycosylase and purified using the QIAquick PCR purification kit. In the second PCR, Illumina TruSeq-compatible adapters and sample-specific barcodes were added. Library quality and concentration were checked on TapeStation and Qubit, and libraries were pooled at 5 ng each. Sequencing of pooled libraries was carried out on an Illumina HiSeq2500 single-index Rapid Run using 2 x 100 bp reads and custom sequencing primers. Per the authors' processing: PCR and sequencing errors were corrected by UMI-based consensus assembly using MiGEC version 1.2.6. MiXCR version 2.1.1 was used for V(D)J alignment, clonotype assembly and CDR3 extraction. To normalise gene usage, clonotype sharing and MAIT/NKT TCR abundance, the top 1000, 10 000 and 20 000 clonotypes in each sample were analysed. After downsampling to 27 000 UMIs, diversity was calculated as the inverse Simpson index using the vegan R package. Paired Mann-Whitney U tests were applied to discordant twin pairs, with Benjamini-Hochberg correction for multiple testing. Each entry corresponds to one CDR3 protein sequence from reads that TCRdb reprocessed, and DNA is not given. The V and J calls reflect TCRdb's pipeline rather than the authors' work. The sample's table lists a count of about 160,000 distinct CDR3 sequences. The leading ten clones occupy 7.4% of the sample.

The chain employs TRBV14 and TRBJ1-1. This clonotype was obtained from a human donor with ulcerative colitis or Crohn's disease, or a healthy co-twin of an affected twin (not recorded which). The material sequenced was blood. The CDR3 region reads CASSQALLTEAFF.